This paragraph covers one T cell receptor beta chain sequence. The source of the sample is a study of blood T cell repertoires in COVID-19. Study in general: Sites across the United States, Italy and Spain contributed samples from acute and convalescent COVID-19. PBMCs, B-cell-depleted T cells, or T cells were the source of the cDNA or gDNA that made up the material.

Repertoires were generated with immunoSEQ multiplex PCR, while TCRdb's copy carries only in-frame clones and drops some. The table has some 250,000 clones, 70% to 85% seen once; the top ten hold 14% to 15%. The cohort comprised adults aged roughly 18 to 95 years residing in approximately 22 US areas. All recovered Cohort 3 donors got two negative PCRs, got clearance, or saw symptom resolution. The origin of this receptor is a man aged 40-49 years who had recovered from COVID-19. The sequenced material came from PBMCs or T cells enriched from blood (not recorded which).

CDR3 sequence reads: CASSRRQGAQEQFF. The CDR3 coding sequence is TGTGCCAGCAGCCGTAGACAGGGAGCCCAGGAGCAGTTCTTC. The V gene is TRBV6-5, the J gene TRBJ2-1; 7 positions match TRBD1. Germline-derived CDR1 and CDR2 are MNHEY and SVGAGI. This CDR3 is built from 14 residues. Trimming took 6 bases from V and 10 from J; bases not matched to a gene: 12.